This is a list of T cell receptor beta chains from one sample in a study of blood T cell repertoires in COVID-19. Repertoires were generated with immunoSEQ multiplex PCR, while TCRdb's copy carries only in-frame clones and drops some. The sample lists more than 200,000 clones; about four fifths were seen once. The sequenced sample consisted of peripheral blood. Receptors originate from a woman aged 40 to 50 with active or convalescent COVID-19. The CDR3 runs from the conserved cysteine through the conserved F or W. Each record gives: J gene, D gene, V gene, clone size, CDR3 DNA, CDR3 protein. The D gene is left open where the match is weak. Rows may omit the clone size; those that give it use once, few, many or a size class.

TRBJ1-5 TRBD1 TRBV20-1 . TGCAGTGCTAGTTCGCCAGGGGGTAATCAGCCCCAGCATTTT CSASSPGGNQPQHF
TRBJ1-2 TRBD1 TRBV13 few TGTGCCAGCAGCGTCAACAGGGGTGGCTACACCTTC CASSVNRGGYTF
TRBJ2-1 . TRBV4-1 . TGCGCCAGCAGTCAGGTTACGGGACTTCCCTCCTACAATGAGCAGTTCTTC CASSQVTGLPSYNEQFF
TRBJ1-5 . TRBV5-1 once TGCGCCAGCAGCTTGACGGGGGTTAGCAATCAGCCCCAGCATTTT CASSLTGVSNQPQHF
TRBJ1-6 . TRBV27 few TGTGCCAGCAGTTTTAGAGTCCTCTATAATTCACCCCTCCACTTT CASSFRVLYNSPLHF
TRBJ1-1 . TRBV19 . TGTGCCAGTAGTATAGGCGTTTCTGAAGCTTTCTTT CASSIGVSEAFF
TRBJ2-7 TRBD1 TRBV18 . TGTGCCAGCTCATCCTCCACTCCGGGACAGGGGCTCGAGCAGTACTTC CASSSSTPGQGLEQYF
TRBJ2-5 . TRBV19 . TGTGCCAGTAGTAGGGGGCTGGGAGAGACCCAGTACTTC CASSRGLGETQYF
TRBJ1-2 . TRBV5-4 . TGTGCCAGCAGTCCCCGTGGAGACAACTATGGCTACACCTTC CASSPRGDNYGYTF
TRBJ2-7 TRBD2 TRBV5-1 . TGCGCCAGCAGCTCCGGGACTAGCGGGGGGGTTCTCTACGAGCAGTACTTC CASSSGTSGGVLYEQYF
TRBJ1-1 . TRBV11-2 many TGTGCCAGCAGCTTATCAGGGTTGACTGAAGCTTTCTTT CASSLSGLTEAFF
TRBJ1-2 . TRBV30 . TGTGCCTGGAGTGAAGGGGGGGATGGCTACACCTTC CAWSEGGDGYTF
TRBJ2-7 TRBD2 TRBV5-1 . TGCGCCAGCAGCGTAGGGACTAGCGGTGGCTCCTACGAGCAGTACTTC CASSVGTSGGSYEQYF
TRBJ2-7 . TRBV24-1 . TGTGCCACCAGTGACTCGAAGACAGACTACGAGCAGTACTTC CATSDSKTDYEQYF
TRBJ2-1 TRBD1 TRBV27 . TGTGCCAGCAGTTTGGACAGGGACACCTACAATGAGCAGTTCTTC CASSLDRDTYNEQFF
TRBJ1-3 . TRBV11-3 . TGTGCCAGCAGCCCCCCGAGCGGTGGAAACACCATATATTTT CASSPPSGGNTIYF
TRBJ1-6 . TRBV12-3/TRBV12-4 . TGTGCCGGGGGACTTGGGTCCTCACCCCTCCACTTT CAGGLGSSPLHF
TRBJ2-7 . TRBV28 once TGTGCCAGCAGTTTAATGGGCGACGAGCAGTACTTC CASSLMGDEQYF
TRBJ1-3 . TRBV11-2 . TGTGCCAGCAGCTTAATCGGTAGGGGCGCAGGAAACACCATATATTTT CASSLIGRGAGNTIYF
TRBJ1-5 . TRBV27 . TGTGCCAGCAGTTCAAATAGCAATCAGCCCCAGCATTTT CASSSNSNQPQHF
TRBJ1-5 . TRBV24-1 . TGTGCCACCAGTGATGGGGCCCTCAATCAGCCCCAGCATTTT CATSDGALNQPQHF
TRBJ2-7 . TRBV5-4 . TGTGCCAGCAGCAAGAGCCAGCCAGGGGGGTACGAGCAGTACTTC CASSKSQPGGYEQYF
TRBJ2-3 . TRBV10-3 . TGTGCCATCAGTGAGTCTTACAGAACAGATACGCAGTATTTT CAISESYRTDTQYF
TRBJ2-5 TRBD2 TRBV2 . TGTGCCAGCACCATACCGACTAGCGGCCAAGAGACCCAGTACTTC CASTIPTSGQETQYF
TRBJ2-7 . TRBV6-6 . TGTGCCAGTCATGGAGCCACCTACGAGCAGTACTTC CASHGATYEQYF
TRBJ2-1 TRBD2 TRBV6-1 . TGTGCCAGCAGTGAAGCGGGAGGGTACAATGAGCAGTTCTTC CASSEAGGYNEQFF
TRBJ1-4 . TRBV6-4 once TGTGCCAGCAGTGGCGGCTCCGGGGTCCGTCTTCGGGAAAAACTGTTTTTT CASSGGSGVRLREKLFF
TRBJ1-1 TRBD1 TRBV5-4 . TGTGCCAGCAGCTTGAGGACAGGGGGGAACACTGAAGCTTTCTTT CASSLRTGGNTEAFF
TRBJ2-7 . TRBV6-2/TRBV6-3 . TGTGCCAGCAGCCTCGGGGGTGGCTCCTACGAGCAGTACTTC CASSLGGGSYEQYF
TRBJ2-5 . TRBV7-2 . TGTGCCAGCAGCTTACTAATGGAGACCCAGTACTTC CASSLLMETQYF
TRBJ2-7 TRBD1 TRBV18 . TGTGCCAGCTCACCAGGTCAGGGGGCCTACGAGCAGTACTTC CASSPGQGAYEQYF
TRBJ2-5 . TRBV10-3 once TGTGCCATCAGTGAGAAGGAGGGAAGTGGTTTTTTTGAGACCCAGTACTTC CAISEKEGSGFFETQYF
TRBJ1-3 TRBD1 TRBV9 few TGTGCCAGCAGCCCAACAGGGGCGTCTGGAAACACCATATATTTT CASSPTGASGNTIYF
TRBJ1-1 TRBD1 TRBV19 . TGTGCCAGTACCGGTTCCCCGGGACAGGGGGCGCCGGGCACTGAAGCTTTCTTT CASTGSPGQGAPGTEAFF
TRBJ1-3 . TRBV19 . TGTGCCAGTAGAGGGGCGCCTGGAAACACCATATATTTT CASRGAPGNTIYF
TRBJ1-1 TRBD1 TRBV18 . TGTGCCAGCTCACCTCCGGACAGGGTGGACACTGAAGCTTTCTTT CASSPPDRVDTEAFF
TRBJ1-1 . TRBV6-5 . TGTGCCAGCAGTCTTCCCCCGGGGAACACTGAAGCTTTCTTT CASSLPPGNTEAFF
TRBJ1-2 TRBD1 TRBV6-4 . TGTGCCAGCAGTCCCGGGACAGGGGACTTAGTGTATGGCTACACCTTC CASSPGTGDLVYGYTF
TRBJ1-1 . TRBV5-5 . TGTGCCAGCAGCTCCCCGGGATCGAACACTGAAGCTTTCTTT CASSSPGSNTEAFF
TRBJ1-4 . TRBV19 . TGTGCCAGTAGTATCGCCGGCGCGGGTGAAAAACTGTTTTTT CASSIAGAGEKLFF
TRBJ2-2 TRBD2 TRBV7-2 . TGTGCCAGCAGCTTAGTGCGGGGGGGCACCGGGGAGCTGTTTTTT CASSLVRGGTGELFF
TRBJ1-1 TRBD1 TRBV18 . TGTGCCAGCTCACCCCTGACAGGGGCGAACACTGAAGCTTTCTTT CASSPLTGANTEAFF
TRBJ2-2 . TRBV4-2 few TGTGCCAGCAGCCTACCCCCGGGACAAAACACCGGGGAGCTGTTTTTT CASSLPPGQNTGELFF
TRBJ2-3 . TRBV24-1 . TGTGCCACCAGTGATCAGGCAGATACGCAGTATTTT CATSDQADTQYF
TRBJ2-7 . TRBV15 . TGTGCCACCAGGTCAGGGGACCTGCCCTACGAGCAGTACTTC CATRSGDLPYEQYF
TRBJ1-1 . TRBV6-5 . TGTGCCAGTAGTTGGAGCAGGGGTAACACTGAAGCTTTCTTT CASSWSRGNTEAFF